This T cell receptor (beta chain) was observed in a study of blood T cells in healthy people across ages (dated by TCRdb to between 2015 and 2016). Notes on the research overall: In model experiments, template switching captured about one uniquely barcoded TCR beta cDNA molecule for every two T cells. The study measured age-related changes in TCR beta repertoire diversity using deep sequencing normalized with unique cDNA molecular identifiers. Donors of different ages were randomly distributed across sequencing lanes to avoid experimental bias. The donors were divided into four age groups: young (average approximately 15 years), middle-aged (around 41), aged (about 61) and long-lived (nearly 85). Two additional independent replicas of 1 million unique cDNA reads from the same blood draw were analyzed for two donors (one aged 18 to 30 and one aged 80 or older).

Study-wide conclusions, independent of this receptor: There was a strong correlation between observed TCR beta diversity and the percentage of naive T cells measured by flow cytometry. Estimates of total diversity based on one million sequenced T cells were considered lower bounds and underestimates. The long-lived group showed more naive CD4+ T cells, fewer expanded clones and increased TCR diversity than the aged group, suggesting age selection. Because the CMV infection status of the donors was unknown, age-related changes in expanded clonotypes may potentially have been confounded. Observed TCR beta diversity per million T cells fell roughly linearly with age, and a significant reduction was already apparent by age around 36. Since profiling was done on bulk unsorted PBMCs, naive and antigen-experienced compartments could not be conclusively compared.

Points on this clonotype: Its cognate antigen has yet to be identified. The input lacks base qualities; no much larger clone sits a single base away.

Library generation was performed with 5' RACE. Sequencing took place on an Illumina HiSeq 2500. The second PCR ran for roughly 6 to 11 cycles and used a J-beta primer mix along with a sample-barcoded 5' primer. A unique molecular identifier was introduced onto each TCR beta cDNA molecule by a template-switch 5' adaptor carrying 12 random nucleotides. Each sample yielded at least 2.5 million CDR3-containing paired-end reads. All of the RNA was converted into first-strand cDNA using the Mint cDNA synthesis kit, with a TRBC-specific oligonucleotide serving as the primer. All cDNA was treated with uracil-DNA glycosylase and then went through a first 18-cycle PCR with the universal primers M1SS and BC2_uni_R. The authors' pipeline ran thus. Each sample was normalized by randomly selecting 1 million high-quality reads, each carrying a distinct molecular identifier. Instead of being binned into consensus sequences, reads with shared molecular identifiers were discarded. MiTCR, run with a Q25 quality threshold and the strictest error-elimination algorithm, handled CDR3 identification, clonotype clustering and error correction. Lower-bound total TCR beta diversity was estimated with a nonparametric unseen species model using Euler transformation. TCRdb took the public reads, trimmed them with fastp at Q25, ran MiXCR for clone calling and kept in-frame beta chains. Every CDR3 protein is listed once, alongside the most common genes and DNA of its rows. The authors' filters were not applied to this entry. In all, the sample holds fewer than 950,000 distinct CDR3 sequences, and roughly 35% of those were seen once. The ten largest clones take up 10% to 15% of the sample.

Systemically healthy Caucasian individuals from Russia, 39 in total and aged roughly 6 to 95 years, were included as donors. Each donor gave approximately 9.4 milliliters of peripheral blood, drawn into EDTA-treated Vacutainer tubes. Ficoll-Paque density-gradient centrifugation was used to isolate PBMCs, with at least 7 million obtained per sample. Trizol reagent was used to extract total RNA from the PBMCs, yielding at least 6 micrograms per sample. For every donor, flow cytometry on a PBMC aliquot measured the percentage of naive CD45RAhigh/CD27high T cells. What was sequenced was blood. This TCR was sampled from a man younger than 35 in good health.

CDR3 region: CASSADRSSYNEQFF. The nucleotides are TGTGCCAGCAGCGCGGACAGAAGCTCCTACAATGAGCAGTTCTTC. The sequence is built from TRBV6-5 and TRBJ2-1; TRBD1 is possibly the D segment (6 matching bases). V is clipped by 6 bases and J by 0 bases, and the sequence between their germline boundaries is 12 bases long. CDR1 and CDR2, looked up from the germline V gene, are MNHEY and SVGAGI. Measured from the cysteine to the phenylalanine, the CDR3 is 15 residues long. The kept DNA is CDR3 alone, 45 bases in frame from the first base.